The entry that follows covers one TCR beta chain sequence. Generated by immunoSEQ multiplex PCR, the TCRdb table keeps only in-frame clones and is missing some. This sample carries about 120,000 clones, around 78% of them seen once, and the ten largest clones take 2.3%. The sample is drawn from a study of blood T cell repertoires in COVID-19. Trimming left V 2 bases short and J 6 bases short, with 7 bases between. The CDR3 has 12 residues. Germline-derived CDR1 and CDR2 are SGDLS and YYNGEE. The receptor was derived from a man between 65 and 85 years old with acute or convalescent COVID-19. V usage is TRBV9 and J usage is TRBJ2-3, with no clear D. The sample taken for sequencing was peripheral blood. This CDR3 is CASSVIGDTQYF. CDR3 DNA sequence: TGTGCCAGCAGCGTTATTGGCGATACGCAGTATTTT.